This record concerns one TCR beta chain sequence. As processed by the authors: The authors estimated nucleated cell counts from reference gene primer amplification. Libraries were prepared by immunoSEQ multiplex PCR; TCRdb keeps only in-frame clonotypes and omits some of them. The V and J calls and the clone size are those of that table, but D and trimming were determined from the DNA. The sample holds roughly 140,000 clones; 75% to 90% are singletons and the top ten take roughly 15%. This sample is part of a study of blood T cell repertoires in COVID-19. About the research overall: Material from acute and convalescent COVID-19 was sourced from the United States, Italy and Spain.

Between the trimmed V and J ends, which lost 1 base and 1 base, there was a span of 13 bases. The germline V gene has CDR1 GTSNPN and CDR2 SVGIG (reference sequence). This CDR3 has 15 amino acids. Sequencing was done on a sample of peripheral blood. The V and J genes are TRBV30 and TRBJ1-1, with D maybe TRBD1 (5 bases). The receptor was isolated from a woman aged 40 to 50 with acute or convalescent COVID-19. The DNA for the CDR3 is TGTGCCTGGAGTGCCCTTGGGGCGCCGAACACTGAAGCTTTCTTT. Protein sequence: CAWSALGAPNTEAFF.